This is a list of T cell receptor beta chains from one sample in a study of blood T cell repertoires in COVID-19. Profiling relied on immunoSEQ multiplex PCR, and the TCRdb table lists in-frame clones only, not all of them. The table has roughly 480,000 clones, 89% seen once; the top ten hold 0.8% to 0.9%. Sequences were obtained from peripheral blood. The receptors were gathered from a man between 18 and 35 years old with COVID-19, enrolled during active disease. The CDR3 runs from the conserved cysteine through the conserved F or W. The D gene is left open where the match is weak. A row's size may be missing; if present it is once, few, many or a size class.

>15|TRBV3-1/TRBV3-2|NA|TRBJ1-2|TRBD1
CASSQGQGAYYGYTF
TGTGCCAGCAGCCAAGGACAGGGGGCGTACTATGGCTACACCTTC
>13|TRBV5-4|NA|TRBJ1-2|NA
CASSWGTIDGYTF
TGTGCCAGCAGCTGGGGGACTATTGATGGCTACACCTTC
>13|TRBV5-1|once|TRBJ2-3|TRBD2
CASSWTSGTQQYF
TGCGCCAGCAGCTGGACTAGCGGGACCCAGCAGTATTTT
>18|TRBV7-2|NA|TRBJ2-5|NA
CASSWDSALVKGQETQYF
TGTGCCAGCAGCTGGGACTCGGCCCTCGTGAAAGGCCAAGAGACCCAGTACTTC
>13|TRBV29-1|NA|TRBJ1-3|NA
CSGFQGSENTIYF
TGCAGCGGCTTCCAGGGGAGTGAAAACACCATATATTTT
>17|TRBV24-1|NA|TRBJ2-1|NA
CATSASLRTAKNNEQFF
TGTGCCACCAGTGCTAGTCTTAGGACAGCCAAAAACAATGAGCAGTTCTTC
>14|TRBV30|NA|TRBJ1-4|TRBD1
CAWNLGRDSEKLFF
TGTGCCTGGAATCTGGGGCGGGACAGTGAAAAACTGTTTTTT
>13|TRBV29-1|NA|TRBJ2-1|NA
CTVAMGARNEQFF
TGCACCGTGGCAATGGGGGCGAGGAATGAGCAGTTCTTC
>15|TRBV2|NA|TRBJ2-2|NA
CASSEGAGLTGELFF
TGTGCCAGCAGTGAAGGGGCGGGTCTCACCGGGGAGCTGTTTTTT
>12|TRBV12-3/TRBV12-4|NA|TRBJ2-7|NA
CASSLRVYEQYF
TGTGCCAGCAGTTTGCGGGTTTACGAGCAGTACTTC
>18|TRBV11-3|NA|TRBJ2-1|TRBD2
CASSPGLGLAGDYNEQFF
TGTGCCAGCAGCCCGGGGCTGGGACTAGCGGGAGACTACAATGAGCAGTTCTTC
>15|TRBV18|NA|TRBJ1-6|NA
CASSPGQSLNSPLHF
TGTGCCAGCTCACCGGGGCAGTCCTTAAATTCACCCCTCCACTTT
>16|TRBV9|NA|TRBJ2-1|TRBD1
CASSPQGTVIYNEQFF
TGTGCCAGCAGCCCTCAGGGGACAGTTATTTACAATGAGCAGTTCTTC
>14|TRBV24-1|NA|TRBJ1-2|TRBD1
CATSPGTGYVGYTF
TGTGCCACAAGTCCCGGGACAGGGTATGTTGGCTACACCTTC
>14|TRBV14|NA|TRBJ1-1|NA
CASSPTRGGIEAFF
TGTGCCAGCAGCCCGACTCGGGGGGGGATTGAAGCTTTCTTT
>13|TRBV18|once|TRBJ2-7|TRBD1
CASSLQGFYEQYF
TGTGCCAGCTCACTACAGGGGTTCTACGAGCAGTACTTC
>15|TRBV15|NA|TRBJ2-1|TRBD1
CATSNRDRGFDEQFF
TGTGCCACCAGCAACCGGGACAGGGGTTTCGATGAGCAGTTCTTC
>15|TRBV19|NA|TRBJ2-7|NA
CASSPIGGGGYEQYF
TGTGCCAGTAGCCCCATAGGAGGGGGCGGCTACGAGCAGTACTTC
>14|TRBV4-2|NA|TRBJ1-5|NA
CASSQGQGNQPQHF
TGTGCCAGCAGCCAAGGACAGGGCAATCAGCCCCAGCATTTT
>13|TRBV7-9|NA|TRBJ2-7|TRBD1
CASSFAGGYEQYF
TGTGCCAGCAGCTTCGCAGGGGGCTACGAGCAGTACTTC
>14|TRBV18|NA|TRBJ1-5|NA
CASSPQGGGQPQHF
TGTGCCAGCTCACCTCAGGGAGGGGGTCAGCCCCAGCATTTT
>17|TRBV11-3|once|TRBJ2-3|NA
CASSLDRGRTVTDTQYF
TGTGCCAGCAGCTTAGATCGGGGGAGGACGGTCACAGATACGCAGTATTTT
>17|TRBV19|few|TRBJ1-6|NA
CASSIDRGGLNSSPLHF
TGTGCCAGTAGTATAGACCGGGGAGGGCTGAACTCTTCACCCCTCCACTTT
>14|TRBV6-5|NA|TRBJ2-1|TRBD2
CASRERGGAREQFF
TGTGCCAGCCGCGAGCGGGGGGGGGCTAGGGAGCAGTTCTTC
>17|TRBV11-2|NA|TRBJ2-5|NA
CASSLGQRASSQETQYF
TGTGCCAGCAGCTTAGGCCAGCGGGCTTCTTCCCAAGAGACCCAGTACTTC
>14|TRBV2|NA|TRBJ1-6|TRBD1
CASSPTTGESPLHF
TGTGCCAGCAGTCCGACGACAGGGGAGTCACCCCTCCACTTT
>15|TRBV12-5|NA|TRBJ2-2|NA
CASRRMGTNTGELFF
TGTGCTAGTCGGAGGATGGGGACGAACACCGGGGAGCTGTTTTTT
>13|TRBV6-5|NA|TRBJ2-7|NA
CASTPTGTYEQYF
TGTGCCAGCACCCCCACCGGGACCTACGAGCAGTACTTC
>15|TRBV27|NA|TRBJ2-5|TRBD1
CASSFSTGSGETQYF
TGTGCCAGCAGTTTCTCGACAGGGTCGGGGGAGACCCAGTACTTC
>15|TRBV6-2/TRBV6-3|NA|TRBJ1-1|NA
CASSYFPHSDTEAFF
TGTGCCAGCAGTTACTTTCCCCATTCGGACACTGAAGCTTTCTTT
>15|TRBV7-6|NA|TRBJ2-3|TRBD2
CASSLWGRATDTQYF
TGTGCCAGCAGCTTATGGGGGAGGGCGACAGATACGCAGTATTTT
>15|TRBV29-1|NA|TRBJ1-2|NA
CSVESRTGANYGYTF
TGCAGCGTTGAATCAAGGACGGGAGCTAACTATGGCTACACCTTC
>16|TRBV6-1|many|TRBJ1-2|NA
CASSEFVDRPPNGYTF
TGTGCCAGCAGTGAATTCGTTGACAGGCCCCCTAATGGCTACACCTTC
>14|TRBV7-9|few|TRBJ1-2|NA
CASSLPDGGGLYTF
TGTGCCAGCAGCTTACCAGACGGGGGTGGCCTCTACACCTTC
>13|TRBV6-4|once|TRBJ2-7|NA
CASRQSSSYEQYF
TGTGCCAGCAGACAGTCAAGCTCCTACGAGCAGTACTTC
>15|TRBV19|once|TRBJ1-6|NA
CASSIFTVETSPLHF
TGTGCCAGTAGTATATTCACGGTGGAGACTTCACCCCTCCACTTT
>17|TRBV27|NA|TRBJ2-4|TRBD1
CASSSAGTGLAKNIQYF
TGTGCCAGCAGTTCAGCCGGGACAGGGTTAGCCAAAAACATTCAGTACTTC
>16|TRBV5-6|NA|TRBJ2-1|TRBD1
CASTAGGVGSYNEQFF
TGTGCCAGCACCGCAGGGGGCGTAGGTTCCTACAATGAGCAGTTCTTC
>13|TRBV3-1/TRBV3-2|once|TRBJ1-1|NA
CASSHGYYNAAFF
TGTGCCAGCAGCCATGGTTACTACAACGCAGCTTTCTTT
>15|TRBV5-4|NA|TRBJ2-7|TRBD1
CASSRRDSLSYEQYF
TGTGCCAGCAGCCGCCGGGACAGCCTCTCCTACGAGCAGTACTTC
>15|TRBV2|NA|TRBJ2-5|NA
CASSENGRWIETQYF
TGTGCCAGCAGTGAAAATGGCAGGTGGATCGAGACCCAGTACTTC
>16|TRBV6-1|NA|TRBJ2-5|TRBD2
CASSDPGTSGKETQYF
TGTGCCAGCAGTGATCCCGGGACTAGCGGAAAAGAGACCCAGTACTTC
>15|TRBV25-1|NA|TRBJ2-1|NA
CASSEFAGSYNEQFF
TGTGCCAGCAGTGAATTCGCAGGCTCCTACAATGAGCAGTTCTTC
>12|TRBV10-2|NA|TRBJ1-2|NA
CASRVTDYGYTF
TGCGCCAGCAGAGTCACAGACTATGGCTACACCTTC
>13|TRBV20-1|NA|TRBJ1-2|TRBD1
CSASAISGGGYTF
TGCAGTGCTAGTGCCATCTCAGGGGGGGGCTACACCTTC
>14|TRBV4-2|few|TRBJ2-7|NA
CASSQEISYGEQYF
TGTGCCAGCAGCCAAGAGATTTCCTACGGCGAGCAGTACTTC
>17|TRBV2|NA|TRBJ1-5|TRBD1
CASSSTSGTGGHQPQHF
TGTGCCAGCAGCTCAACCTCCGGGACAGGGGGCCATCAGCCCCAGCATTTT
>15|TRBV7-2|once|TRBJ2-4|NA
CASSPTVLAKNIQYF
TGTGCCAGCAGCCCGACAGTCTTAGCCAAAAACATTCAGTACTTC
>12|TRBV9|many|TRBJ2-3|NA
CASSVAADTQYF
TGTGCCAGCAGCGTGGCGGCGGATACGCAGTATTTT
>13|TRBV6-5|NA|TRBJ2-5|NA
CASSYDFRETQYF
TGTGCCAGCAGTTATGACTTCCGGGAGACCCAGTACTTC
>17|TRBV27|NA|TRBJ1-5|TRBD1
CASSYRGTGWSNQPQHF
TGTGCCAGCAGTTACAGAGGGACAGGATGGAGCAATCAGCCCCAGCATTTT
>15|TRBV9|NA|TRBJ2-3|NA
CASSVGGGNPDTQYF
TGTGCCAGCAGCGTAGGAGGCGGGAACCCAGATACGCAGTATTTT
>13|TRBV13|NA|TRBJ1-1|TRBD1
CASSRQGRTEAFF
TGTGCCAGCAGCCGACAGGGGAGGACTGAAGCTTTCTTT
>13|TRBV7-9|NA|TRBJ1-4|NA
CASRYTGTEKLFF
TGTGCCAGCAGGTACACAGGGACTGAAAAACTGTTTTTT
>18|TRBV5-4|once|TRBJ2-5|NA
CASSSFEAGLRVQETQYF
TGTGCCAGCAGCTCTTTTGAGGCAGGGCTAAGGGTCCAAGAGACCCAGTACTTC